This T cell receptor (beta chain) stems from a study of T cells in Graves' hyperthyroidism and ophthalmopathy. As for the study in general: Pretreatment peripheral blood was obtained at initial diagnosis.

The investigators amplified TCR beta CDR3 regions from RNA transcripts. First-round RT-PCR of the TCR CDR3 relied on the HTBI primer set. TCRdb re-analysed the multiplex PCR reads in MiXCR, keeping a single row per CDR3 protein. Seen here are about 420,000 distinct CDR3 sequences, 15% to 19% observed once, and the top ten hold almost 8%. Uncontrolled infection, other autoimmune disease, pregnancy or lactation barred patients from enrollment. As to this clonotype: Antigen specificity is unknown.

Study-level points and caveats: Most clonotypes expanded in thyroid above 0.001 were likewise present in blood.

The specimen was blood. The TCR comes from a woman between 18 and 29 years old with Graves' hyperthyroidism.

The CDR3 nucleotides read TGCGCCAGCAGCCCCTCCCACAGCGGGGCAGGGGGGGACATTCAGTACTTC. Its protein is CASSPSHSGAGGDIQYF. The chain links TRBV4-1 to TRBJ2-4; the D call may be TRBD1 or TRBD2 (7 bases each). The CDR3 is made up of 17 amino acids. Germline values: CDR1 MGHRA, CDR2 YSYEKL. Trimming took off 4 bases at V and 8 bases at J, with 24 bases between the two ends.